Given below is one T cell receptor (beta chain) in context. This clone was found once. Its antigen target is currently unknown. The sample holds no much larger clone one base away, and base qualities are not on file. The data are from a study of blood T cell repertoires in COVID-19 (dated by TCRdb to 2018 to 2021). Some background on the complete study: Samples covering the acute and convalescent phases of COVID-19 were provided by collaborators in the United States, Italy and Spain. The repertoires were released in a freely available public database intended as a resource for research on the immune response to SARS-CoV-2. Where available, HLA class I and class II types were obtained from metadata supplied by the sample provider rather than from assay-based typing. The prospective study material was composed of cDNA or gDNA derived from T cells, B-cell-depleted T cells, or PBMCs. Deeply sampled blood TCRbeta repertoires from subjects exposed to, actively infected with, or recovered from COVID-19 were included in the dataset. The samples were drawn from the first 160 participants of the ongoing ImmuneRACE study and from under 1,500 subjects provided by 6 global collaborators. Sample metadata almost always included a de-identified subject ID, COVID-19 status, age in years and sex. Results the study describes overall, beyond this receptor: Clinical and demographic metadata were provided uncurated, with the amount varying by source and participant.

The trim is 6 bases for V and 1 base for J, with a gap of 11 bases between the germline ends. According to the germline V gene, CDR1 reads SGHTA and CDR2 reads FQGNSA. Spanning cysteine to phenylalanine, the CDR3 consists of 14 amino acids. The kept DNA is CDR3 alone, 42 bases in frame from the first base. The immunoSEQ Assay, a bias-controlled multiplex PCR, was used to amplify TCRbeta CDR3 regions from genomic DNA. The authors' pipeline ran thus. Nucleated cell counts per sample were estimated from amplification of reference gene primers within the assay. To quantify the absolute abundance of each unique TCRbeta CDR3 rearrangement, sequence reads were collapsed and filtered. For each sample, productive Simpson clonality was calculated as the square root of Simpson's diversity index over productive rearrangements. TCRdb mirrors the immuneACCESS table, restricted to in-frame sequences. Some clones are absent from its copies; in checked studies, under half trace to an unresolved V gene, and the reason for the others is unknown. The D gene and trimming were derived from the DNA, and the V and J assignments and clone size from that table. The table for this sample lists approximately 290,000 clones; roughly 89% of them were counted only once. The top ten clones comprise around 10% of the sample.

One collaborating source in Seattle enrolled patients during active infection and followed them longitudinally through the course of disease. Each collaborating institution followed its own protocols to collect whole blood in K2EDTA tubes. For TCRbeta analysis, collaborators shipped samples in one of three forms: frozen whole blood, isolated PBMCs, or DNA extracted from either of those sample types. This clonotype originated in a woman in her thirties with COVID-19, enrolled during active disease. The chain uses TRBV7-2 and TRBJ2-3; TRBD2 is a weak D gene call, 6 bases matching. Input material: peripheral blood. CDR3 sequence: CASSRGDRTDTQYF. The DNA sequence is as follows: TGTGCCAGCAGTCGCGGGGACCGCACAGATACGCAGTATTTT. When the CDR3 is completed using the reference TRBV7-2 and TRBJ2-3 genes on either side, the full variable domain is GAGVSQSPSNKVTEKGKDVELRCDPISGHTALYWYRQSLGQGLEFLIYFQGNSAPDKSGLPSDRFSAERTGGSVSTLTIQRTQQEDSAVYLCASSRGDRTDTQYFGPGTRLTVL.